Listed below are T cell receptor beta chains from one sample, sequenced in a study of T cell responses to AZD1222 COVID-19 vaccine. Method: immunoSEQ multiplex PCR; TCRdb's copy keeps in-frame clones and lacks some. The data contain about 89,000 clones, 91% of them seen just once; the ten biggest clones take up around 5.2%. This sample comprised peripheral blood, obtained on day 0 of MenACWY control vaccination. These receptors came from an adult in good health. CDR3s include the opening cysteine and the closing phenylalanine or tryptophan. The D gene is left open where the match is weak. Clone size is given for some rows only: seen once, a few or many times, or a class if the clone is expanded.

d_call	clone_size	v_call	j_call	cdr3_aa	cdr3_nt
.	.	TRBV4-1	TRBJ1-4	CASSQDTARRAKLFF	TGCGCCAGCAGCCAAGACACCGCCAGGAGGGCAAAACTGTTTTTT
.	few	TRBV18	TRBJ1-3	CASSTTGSPGNTIYF	TGTGCCAGCTCAACAACAGGGAGCCCTGGAAACACCATATATTTT
.	once	TRBV5-1	TRBJ1-1	CASSHLDLNTEAFF	TGCGCCAGCAGCCACCTAGACCTGAACACTGAAGCTTTCTTT
.	.	TRBV27	TRBJ1-6	CASSSGTAYNSPLHF	TGTGCCAGCAGTTCGGGAACCGCCTATAATTCACCCCTCCACTTT
.	.	TRBV11-2	TRBJ1-3	CASRPSFGRRNTIYF	TGTGCCAGCCGACCCTCCTTTGGGCGACGAAACACCATATATTTT
.	.	TRBV2	TRBJ1-3	CASSKDSGNTIYF	TGTGCCAGCAGTAAAGACTCTGGAAACACCATATATTTT
TRBD2	.	TRBV3-1/TRBV3-2	TRBJ2-7	CASSQAGGSYEQYF	TGTGCCAGCAGCCAGGCGGGGGGGTCCTACGAGCAGTACTTC
TRBD2	once	TRBV3-1/TRBV3-2	TRBJ2-7	CASRQAGLPSYEQYF	TGTGCCAGCAGGCAAGCGGGACTACCTTCCTACGAGCAGTACTTC
TRBD1	.	TRBV6-1	TRBJ2-2	CASREDRGNTGELFF	TGTGCCAGCAGGGAAGACAGGGGGAACACCGGGGAGCTGTTTTTT
TRBD1	.	TRBV24-1	TRBJ1-5	CATSESDRGKDQPQHF	TGTGCCACCAGTGAGTCGGACAGGGGGAAGGACCAGCCCCAGCATTTT
.	once	TRBV7-8	TRBJ1-1	CASSLAPGNLNTEAFF	TGTGCCAGCAGCTTAGCCCCAGGGAACTTGAACACTGAAGCTTTCTTT
.	.	TRBV13	TRBJ1-1	CASSTRGPDTEAFF	TGTGCCAGCAGCACCAGGGGTCCGGACACTGAAGCTTTCTTT
.	once	TRBV21-1	TRBJ2-7	CASSKCRDRVHEQYF	TGTGCCAGCAGCAAATGCCGGGACAGGGTACACGAGCAGTACTTC
.	.	TRBV11-2	TRBJ1-6	CASSLEVGAPLHF	TGTGCCAGCAGCTTAGAAGTAGGGGCACCCCTCCACTTT
TRBD2	.	TRBV5-1	TRBJ2-3	CASSLGLAVTDTQYF	TGCGCCAGCAGCCTGGGACTAGCGGTCACAGATACGCAGTATTTT
TRBD2	.	TRBV28	TRBJ2-1	CASSRPRREGFGEQFF	TGTGCCAGCAGCCGACCGCGACGGGAGGGCTTCGGTGAGCAGTTCTTC
.	.	TRBV5-8	TRBJ1-5	CASSLWGKGNQPQHF	TGTGCCAGCAGCTTGTGGGGGAAAGGCAATCAGCCCCAGCATTTT
.	.	TRBV6-5	TRBJ2-1	CASSYSRTVMFF	TGTGCCAGCAGTTACTCGCGGACAGTTATGTTCTTC
.	.	TRBV27	TRBJ2-3	CASSFWGKAGTDTQYF	TGTGCCAGCAGTTTTTGGGGAAAGGCGGGCACAGATACGCAGTATTTT
TRBD1	few	TRBV7-9	TRBJ2-5	CASSLAVAGGTETQYF	TGTGCCAGCAGCTTAGCGGTCGCAGGGGGTACAGAGACCCAGTACTTC
.	.	TRBV19	TRBJ1-4	CASSTLQGSLFF	TGTGCCAGTAGTACGTTACAGGGATCGCTGTTTTTT
TRBD2	.	TRBV5-1	TRBJ2-2	CASRLSGVLNTGELFF	TGCGCCAGCAGGCTTAGCGGGGTCTTGAACACCGGGGAGCTGTTTTTT
.	.	TRBV11-2	TRBJ2-7	CASSLDLAEQYF	TGTGCCAGCAGCTTAGATTTGGCCGAGCAGTACTTC
.	.	TRBV12-3/TRBV12-4	TRBJ2-3	CASRPSGTDTQYF	TGTGCCAGCAGACCTTCTGGCACAGATACGCAGTATTTT
.	few	TRBV3-1/TRBV3-2	TRBJ1-4	CASSQLPGPAAEKLFF	TGTGCCAGCAGCCAACTACCGGGCCCTGCCGCAGAAAAACTGTTTTTT
TRBD1	.	TRBV29-1	TRBJ2-7	CSVGDSAYEQYF	TGCAGCGTCGGGGACAGTGCCTACGAGCAGTACTTC
TRBD1	.	TRBV3-1/TRBV3-2	TRBJ2-5	CASSRTGGLETQYF	TGTGCCAGCAGCAGAACAGGGGGCTTAGAGACCCAGTACTTC
TRBD2	.	TRBV7-2	TRBJ2-5	CASSLNWRGGQETQYF	TGTGCCAGCAGCCTAAACTGGCGGGGGGGCCAAGAGACCCAGTACTTC
.	.	TRBV20-1	TRBJ1-5	CSAREPYSNQPQHF	TGCAGTGCTCGTGAGCCTTATAGCAATCAGCCCCAGCATTTT
.	.	TRBV3-1/TRBV3-2	TRBJ1-1	CASSQVPRRNRAEAFF	TGTGCCAGCAGCCAGGTCCCCCGTAGGAACAGGGCTGAAGCTTTCTTT
TRBD1	.	TRBV28	TRBJ1-2	CASSSPGQGRRGYTF	TGTGCCAGCAGTTCCCCGGGACAGGGACGTAGGGGCTACACCTTC
.	.	TRBV6-1	TRBJ2-7	CASSESDGSYEQYF	TGTGCCAGCAGTGAATCGGACGGGTCCTACGAGCAGTACTTC